The next 9 T cell receptor beta chains were all read from a single sample in a study of Graves' ophthalmopathy and Graves' hyperthyroidism. RNA transcripts yielded amplified TCR beta CDR3 regions. First-round RT-PCR used HTBI primers; second-round multiplex PCR followed. Via MiXCR, TCRdb re-called the multiplex PCR reads, giving one row per CDR3 protein. The sample has around 1,200,000 distinct CDR3 sequences, around a third seen once; the top ten hold approximately 10%. The sequenced sample consisted of peripheral blood or thyroid tissue (not recorded which). The receptors stem from an adult man with Graves' hyperthyroidism.

The chain couples TRBV6-6 to TRBJ2-7; D possibly corresponds to TRBD2 (5 bases). Trimming left V 6 bases short and J 3 bases short, with 15 bases between. Germline loops: CDR1 MNHNY, CDR2 SVGAGI (reference sequence). This CDR3 has 14 amino acids. The DNA for the CDR3 is TGTGCCAGCAGCCCCGATGTAGCGAGCTACGAGCAGTACTTC. Residues: CASSPDVASYEQYF.

This sequence joins TRBV25-1 and TRBJ2-2, with D tentatively TRBD1 or TRBD2 (6 bases each). This CDR3 region has 14 residues. With 6 bases removed from V and 7 bases from J, the gap between germline ends came to 15 bases. Germline V gene data show CDR1 as MGHDK and CDR2 as SYGVNS. CDR3: CASSTGGGGGELFF. As DNA, the CDR3 is TGTGCCAGCAGCACCGGAGGGGGAGGCGGGGAGCTGTTTTTT.

This clonotype was found a few times. The V gene is TRBV6-6, the J gene TRBJ2-7, with 7 bases identical to TRBD2. Germline V gives CDR1 MNHNY, CDR2 SVGAGI (reference sequence). This CDR3 contains 14 residues. The V and J ends lost 6 bases and 1 base, in that order; junction bases with no gene match: 6. The CDR3 sequence: CASRGAGRSYEQYF. CDR3 nucleotide sequence: TGTGCCAGCAGAGGGGCCGGGAGGTCCTACGAGCAGTACTTC.

The chain uses TRBV9 and TRBJ1-3; TRBD1 aligns across 11 bases. The CDR3 is 18 residues long. From germline, CDR1 is SGDLS and CDR2 YYNGEE. Trimming at V came to 7 bases and at J to 0 bases, leaving 12 bases not matched to a gene. The CDR3 DNA follows: TGTGCCAGCTCTCCCAGGACAGGGGGCCAAGTCTCTGGAAACACCATATATTTT. Translation: CASSPRTGGQVSGNTIYF.

This clonotype was detected only once. This is likely a read error, given that the CDR3 carries no conserved phenylalanine or tryptophan at its end. The rearrangement links TRBV6-5 to TRBJ2-7; no reliable D call. V dropped 0 bases and J dropped 4 bases, with 13 bases sitting between them. The CDR3 is 15 residues long. Germline CDR1 MNHEY, CDR2 SVGAGI. This chain's CDR3 is CASSYSLGIGYEQYL. The CDR3 nucleotides read TGTGCCAGCAGTTACTCGCTAGGGATAGGTTACGAGCAGTACCTC.

This clonotype was counted ten times or more. V and J are TRBV7-6 and TRBJ2-5, with D unresolved. CDR1 and CDR2 (germline): SGHVS, FNYEAQ. This CDR3 region has 13 residues. V was trimmed by 6 bases and J by 2 bases, leaving 10 bases between them. The CDR3 nucleotides are TGTGCCAGCAGACCCCTGGAACAAGAGACCCAGTACTTC. This codes for CASRPLEQETQYF. The full variable domain, its missing parts supplied by reference TRBV7-6 and TRBJ2-5, is GAGVSQSPRYKVTKRGQDVALRCDPISGHVSLYWYRQALGQGPEFLTYFNYEAQQDKSGLPNDRFSAERPEGSISTLTIQRTEQRDSAMYRCASRPLEQETQYFGPGTRLLVL.

This clonotype was counted many times. J is TRBJ1-2 and V is TRBV19; D is uncertain. Between the trimmed V and J ends, which lost 9 bases and 4 bases, there was a span of 12 bases. CDR1 is LNHDA and CDR2 is SQIVND in the germline V gene (reference sequence). This CDR3 has 12 residues. The CDR3 is CASRPRTYGYTF. DNA of the CDR3: TGTGCCAGCCGGCCTCGGACCTATGGCTACACCTTC. Drawing the rest from reference TRBV19 and TRBJ1-2, the complete variable domain is DGGITQSPKYLFRKEGQNVTLSCEQNLNHDAMYWYRQDPGQGLRLIYYSQIVNDFQKGDIAEGYSVSREKKESFPLTVTSAQKNPTAFYLCASRPRTYGYTFGSGTRLTVV.

This clonotype was recorded at least ten times. The rearrangement links TRBV2 to TRBJ1-4, with D possibly matching TRBD1 (6 bases). This CDR3 contains 15 residues. The V gene's germline CDR1 is SNHLY and CDR2 FYNNEI. Trimming cost V 3 bases and J 5 bases, with 13 bases left between them. CDR3 bases: TGTGCCAGCAGTGACTCCGGGGGCAAGAATGAAAAACTGTTTTTT. Translated, it gives CASSDSGGKNEKLFF.

The rearrangement joins TRBV2 to TRBJ2-2, with TRBD1 as a possible D gene (6 bases). The CDR3 contains 18 residues. Germline lookup yields CDR1 SNHLY and CDR2 FYNNEI. V was clipped by 8 bases and J by 0 bases, with 22 bases between them. CDR3 region: CASAPGDGGISNTGELFF. CDR3 in DNA: TGTGCCAGCGCGCCAGGGGACGGCGGAATTTCGAACACCGGGGAGCTGTTTTTT.